This T cell receptor beta chain comes out of a study of cytomegalovirus exposure and HLA in healthy donors. Overall study results and limits: Later analysis showed most CMV-associated TCR beta chains appearing HLA-restricted.

V lost 5 bases and J lost 4, with 14 bases in between. The CDR3 has 15 amino acids. Germline V gene sequence: CDR1 SGHVS, CDR2 FNYEAQ. The PCR used 60 Vbeta and 13 Jbeta primers. Produced via immunoSEQ multiplex PCR; TCRdb's table is partial and in-frame only. The data contain roughly 99,000 clones, about four fifths of them singletons. This clone was detected only once. Its antigen is still unknown. J is TRBJ2-2 and V is TRBV7-6; D may be TRBD1 (6 bases). This receptor was identified in a woman aged 40 to 49 in good health and CMV-seronegative. The sample taken for sequencing was PBMCs. For the CDR3, the DNA is TGTGCCAGCAGCCTGGGGCAGGGGCGCACCGGGGAGCTGTTTTTT. This encodes CASSLGQGRTGELFF. The whole variable domain, filled in from reference TRBV7-6 and TRBJ2-2, reads GAGVSQSPRYKVTKRGQDVALRCDPISGHVSLYWYRQALGQGPEFLTYFNYEAQQDKSGLPNDRFSAERPEGSISTLTIQRTEQRDSAMYRCASSLGQGRTGELFFGEGSRLTVL.